Here is one T cell receptor (beta chain) with its context. The antigen remains unidentified. TCRdb's table, derived via immunoSEQ multiplex PCR, lists solely in-frame clones and lacks some. The sample includes 13,000 or so clones, over 80% of them seen just once. The sample is drawn from a study of T cell clonotyping in hematopoietic cell transplantation. Broader study findings: At the given depth, recipient repertoires were over 97% de novo clonotypes. Pathologically expanded recipient clonotypes increased progressively from day 30 to day 180 as diversity fell.

The CDR3 consists of 15 residues. Trimming cost V 3 bases and J 0 bases, with 12 bases left between them. Per germline, CDR1 LNHDA and CDR2 SQIVND (reference sequence). Specified time point: recipient sample about 28 days before transplant, after cytoreduction. Blood collection times were about day -28 and days 30, 100, 180 posttransplant. This TCR derives from a man between 60 and 75 years old with acute myeloid leukemia. Some clones in this sample may be carry-over from other donors' samples. Here the sequenced sample was peripheral blood mononuclear cells, taken before stem cell transplant. V is TRBV19 and J is TRBJ2-7, with D tentatively TRBD2 (6 bases). The chain's CDR3 is CASSMTTSSSYEQYF. The DNA for the CDR3 is TGTGCCAGTAGTATGACCACTAGCAGCTCCTACGAGCAGTACTTC. Combining the CDR3 with reference TRBV19 and TRBJ2-7 gives the whole variable domain DGGITQSPKYLFRKEGQNVTLSCEQNLNHDAMYWYRQDPGQGLRLIYYSQIVNDFQKGDIAEGYSVSREKKESFPLTVTSAQKNPTAFYLCASSMTTSSSYEQYFGPGTRLTVT.